This T cell receptor beta chain appears in the sequencing data of a study of OX40 agonist ivuxolimab in advanced cancers. On this clone: Its antigen remains unknown.

V lost 3 bases, J lost 3 bases, and 11 bases lay in between. Germline assignment: CDR1 SGHVS and CDR2 FNYEAQ. This CDR3 has 14 residues. Generated by immunoSEQ multiplex PCR, the TCRdb table keeps only in-frame clones and is missing some. The table lists thousands of clones, roughly 63% of them singletons, with roughly a sixth in the top ten. Overall study findings and caveats: CD8+ T cells (on average) carried more expanded clones than CD4+ T cells.

This TCR was recovered from an adult with an advanced solid tumor such as melanoma, head and neck, liver or kidney cancer. This specimen was CD4+ or CD8+ T cells sorted from blood, taken in a trial of the OX40 agonist ivuxolimab. The V and J genes are TRBV7-6 and TRBJ1-2; D ambiguous. The CDR3 region has the DNA TGTGCCAGCAGCTTTATGGCGGGAGACTATGGCTACACCTTC. Its translation: CASSFMAGDYGYTF.